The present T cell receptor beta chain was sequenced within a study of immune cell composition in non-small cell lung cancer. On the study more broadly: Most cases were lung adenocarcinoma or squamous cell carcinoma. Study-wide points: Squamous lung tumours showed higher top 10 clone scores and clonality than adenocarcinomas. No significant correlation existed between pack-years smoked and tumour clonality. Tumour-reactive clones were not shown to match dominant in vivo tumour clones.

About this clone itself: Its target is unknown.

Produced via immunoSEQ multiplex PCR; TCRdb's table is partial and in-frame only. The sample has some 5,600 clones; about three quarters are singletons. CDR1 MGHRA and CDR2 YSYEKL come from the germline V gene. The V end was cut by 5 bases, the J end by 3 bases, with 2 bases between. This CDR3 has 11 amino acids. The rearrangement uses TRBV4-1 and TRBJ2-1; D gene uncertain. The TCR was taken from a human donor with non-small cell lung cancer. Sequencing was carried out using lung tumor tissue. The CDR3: CASSYYNEQFF. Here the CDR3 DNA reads TGCGCCAGCAGCTACTACAATGAGCAGTTCTTC.